The entry below describes one TCR beta chain. Its recognized antigen is unknown. It has no much larger one-base neighbor in the sample; base qualities were not kept. The CDR3, from cysteine to phenylalanine, totals 17 residues. This entry keeps only the CDR3 DNA: 51 bases, framed from base 1. Trimming takes 0 bases off V and 6 bases off J; junction bases not matched to a gene: 13. For CDR1 and CDR2, the germline V gene (reference sequence) lists LGHDT and YNNKEL. Samples from volunteer blood donors who had recovered from COVID-19 were contributed by a second Seattle source. Each collaborating institution followed its own protocols to collect whole blood in K2EDTA tubes. For TCRbeta analysis, collaborator samples were shipped as frozen whole blood, as isolated PBMCs, or as DNA extracted from either sample type. The data were taken from a study of blood T cell repertoires in COVID-19 (dated by TCRdb to the early 2020s). Describing the broader study: Samples covering the acute and convalescent phases of COVID-19 were provided by collaborators in the United States, Italy and Spain. HLA class I and class II types, where available, came from metadata supplied by the sample provider rather than from assay-based typing. Deeply sampled blood TCRbeta repertoires from subjects exposed to, actively infected with, or recovered from COVID-19 were included in the dataset. Sample metadata almost always included a de-identified subject ID, COVID-19 status, age in years and sex. The material from the prospective study consisted of cDNA or gDNA derived from T cells, B-cell-depleted T cells, or PBMCs. The samples were drawn from the first 160 participants of the ongoing ImmuneRACE study and from 950 to 1,500 subjects provided by 6 global collaborators. The repertoires were released in a freely available public database intended as a resource for research on the immune response to SARS-CoV-2. The investigation overall reported the following: Clinical and demographic metadata were provided uncurated, with the amount varying by source and participant.

TCRbeta CDR3 regions were amplified from genomic DNA by means of the immunoSEQ Assay, a bias-controlled multiplex PCR. The study's processing was this. Nucleated cell counts per sample were estimated from amplification of reference gene primers within the assay. To quantify the absolute abundance of each unique TCRbeta CDR3 rearrangement, sequence reads were collapsed and filtered. Productive Simpson clonality was computed per sample as the square root of Simpson's diversity index over productive rearrangements. Drawn from immuneACCESS, this table holds only the in-frame rearrangements with V and J called that TCRdb kept. Clones are partly lost; checked studies trace under half to an unresolved V gene and leave the rest unexplained. That table supplies the V and J calls and clone size; D and trimming were determined from the DNA. Within this sample are more than 150,000 clones, with approximately 82% of them counted one time only. The ten biggest clones cover approximately 13% of the sample.

The clonotype was recovered from a man aged 65 to 79 who had recovered from COVID-19. Input material: peripheral blood. The chain employs TRBV3-1 (or the pseudogene TRBV3-2) and TRBJ2-5, with 7 junctional bases fitting TRBD2. The CDR3 reads as follows: CASSQDSPGGSRKTQYF. The DNA reads TGTGCCAGCAGCCAAGACTCCCCGGGAGGCTCAAGGAAGACCCAGTACTTC.